The rows below give T cell receptor delta chains drawn from one sample of a study of Vδ1+ human thymocytes. TCRdb re-processed the multiplex PCR reads using CATT. The data hold 80,000 or so delta-chain clones, with about 35% observed a single time. The specimen was Vdelta1+ gamma-delta thymocytes from the thymus. These receptors originate from a boy under two years old who had congenital heart surgery. Each CDR3 is given with its conserved first and last residue. Fields, in order: clone size, V gene, J gene, D gene, CDR3 DNA, CDR3 protein. D genes are given only for firm matches. Clone size is shown for a subset of rows, as once, few, many or a class of expanded clone.

clone_size: few
v_call: TRDV1
j_call: TRDJ1
d_call: -
cdr3_nt: TGTGCTCTTGGGGAAAAGGGTCCCGCCGGAGGTACAACGTACACCGATAAACTCATCTTT
cdr3_aa: CALGEKGPAGGTTYTDKLIF

clone_size: few
v_call: TRDV1
j_call: TRDJ1
d_call: -
cdr3_nt: TGTGCTCTTGGGGAACCGTACTCGACCGATAAACTCATCTTT
cdr3_aa: CALGEPYSTDKLIF

clone_size: -
v_call: TRDV1
j_call: TRDJ1
d_call: TRDD3
cdr3_nt: TGTGCTCTTGGGGAACTATCCGTAATCCAGGGCTGGGGGATACTCCAGAACACCGATAAACTCATCTTT
cdr3_aa: CALGELSVIQGWGILQNTDKLIF

clone_size: -
v_call: TRDV1
j_call: TRDJ1
d_call: TRDD3
cdr3_nt: TGTGCTCTTGGGGAACTATCAGACTGGGGACACACCGATAAACTCATCTTT
cdr3_aa: CALGELSDWGHTDKLIF

clone_size: -
v_call: TRDV1
j_call: TRDJ1
d_call: TRDD3
cdr3_nt: TGTGCTCTTGGGGAACTAGATCCTACTGGGGGATGCGACACCGATAAACTCATCTTT
cdr3_aa: CALGELDPTGGCDTDKLIF

clone_size: few
v_call: TRDV1
j_call: TRDJ1
d_call: TRDD3
cdr3_nt: TGTGCTCTTGGGGAACTAAGGGGGCCACCCACTGGGGGATATACCCAGACAAAACTCATCTTT
cdr3_aa: CALGELRGPPTGGYTQTKLIF

clone_size: few
v_call: TRDV1
j_call: TRDJ1
d_call: TRDD3
cdr3_nt: TGTGCTCTTGGGGAACTAGTTGAAGTTCTACTGGGGGATACGCGGTACACCGATAAACTCATCTTT
cdr3_aa: CALGELVEVLLGDTRYTDKLIF

clone_size: few
v_call: TRDV1
j_call: TRDJ1
d_call: -
cdr3_nt: TGTGCTCTTGGGGAACTGGAGGAAGAGCGTCCCCCGGACAACACCGGTAAACTCATCTTT
cdr3_aa: CALGELEEERPPDNTGKLIF

clone_size: -
v_call: TRDV1
j_call: TRDJ1
d_call: TRDD3
cdr3_nt: TGTGCTCTTGGGGATATTTGCGATACCCCTCGCTGGGGGATACTCGAACCCGAGGGCGATAAACTCATCTTT
cdr3_aa: CALGDICDTPRWGILEPEGDKLIF

clone_size: -
v_call: TRDV1
j_call: TRDJ1
d_call: TRDD3
cdr3_nt: TGTGCTCTTGGGGAACTCCCCAAGTACTGGGGGACACAAGACACCGATAAACTCATCTTT
cdr3_aa: CALGELPKYWGTQDTDKLIF

clone_size: -
v_call: TRDV1
j_call: TRDJ1
d_call: -
cdr3_nt: TGTGCTCTTGGGGGCGTATCACCTTTTAACGTGGCCGATAAACTCATCTTT
cdr3_aa: CALGGVSPFNVADKLIF

clone_size: few
v_call: TRDV1
j_call: TRDJ1
d_call: -
cdr3_nt: TGTGCTCTTGGGGAACGGCCCGGGACGATACTGGTCGCGGACACCGATAAGCTCATCTTT
cdr3_aa: CALGERPGTILVADTDKLIF

clone_size: -
v_call: TRDV1
j_call: TRDJ1
d_call: TRDD3
cdr3_nt: TGTGCTCTTGCACAAACCGTTCCTCAGGCCTGCTGCGGAGGGATACGCGATATGAGGGGCGATAAACTCATCTTT
cdr3_aa: CALAQTVPQACCGGIRDMRGDKLIF

clone_size: few
v_call: TRDV1
j_call: TRDJ1
d_call: -
cdr3_nt: TGTGCTCTTGGGGAACTACTCACCGATTACACCGATAAACTCATCTTT
cdr3_aa: CALGELLTDYTDKLIF

clone_size: few
v_call: TRDV1
j_call: TRDJ1
d_call: -
cdr3_nt: TGTGCTCTTGGGGAAAGGTTCCCCCAGCTCCGTTCGAACACCGATAAACTCATCTTT
cdr3_aa: CALGERFPQLRSNTDKLIF

clone_size: -
v_call: TRDV1
j_call: TRDJ1
d_call: TRDD3
cdr3_nt: TGTGCTCTTGGGGAACTATTTCTTCCTACTGTACTGGGGGATACTTTCACCGATAAACTCATCTTT
cdr3_aa: CALGELFLPTVLGDTFTDKLIF

clone_size: -
v_call: TRDV1
j_call: TRDJ1
d_call: TRDD3
cdr3_nt: TGTGCTCTTGGGGACGACAACTGTGGGATACCGGACACCGATAAACTCATCTTT
cdr3_aa: CALGDDNCGIPDTDKLIF

clone_size: few
v_call: TRDV1
j_call: TRDJ1
d_call: TRDD3
cdr3_nt: TGTGCTCTTGGGGAACGGAGTGCTGGGGGCCAGTCCACCGATAAACTCATCTTT
cdr3_aa: CALGERSAGGQSTDKLIF

clone_size: few
v_call: TRDV1
j_call: TRDJ1
d_call: -
cdr3_nt: TGTGCTCTTGGGGAGAACTCATTCCTGCGATGGGCGCAAGGGTGCCTCCACACCGATAAACTCATCTTT
cdr3_aa: CALGENSFLRWAQGCLHTDKLIF

clone_size: once
v_call: TRDV1
j_call: TRDJ1
d_call: -
cdr3_nt: TGTGCTCTTGGGGAAGGGTTCCCTCTTTACACCGATAAACTCATCTTT
cdr3_aa: CALGEGFPLYTDKLIF

clone_size: few
v_call: TRDV1
j_call: TRDJ1
d_call: TRDD3
cdr3_nt: TGTGCTCTTGGGGAACCTAGTACTGGGGGATACCAAAAGTACACCGATAAACTCATCTTT
cdr3_aa: CALGEPSTGGYQKYTDKLIF

clone_size: few
v_call: TRDV1
j_call: TRDJ1
d_call: TRDD3
cdr3_nt: TGTGCTCTTGGGGAACCTCGGCCTTCCGACGGGTCCTGGGGGACAAACTCTCCGTACACCGATAAACTCATCTTT
cdr3_aa: CALGEPRPSDGSWGTNSPYTDKLIF

clone_size: few
v_call: TRDV2
j_call: TRDJ1
d_call: TRDD3
cdr3_nt: TGTGCCACCGACTGGGGCTGGTACACCGATAAACTCATCTTT
cdr3_aa: CATDWGWYTDKLIF

clone_size: once
v_call: TRDV1
j_call: TRDJ1
d_call: -
cdr3_nt: TGTGCTCTTGGGGAACTCTCGAGTATTCGATACACCGATAAACTCATCTTT
cdr3_aa: CALGELSSIRYTDKLIF

clone_size: few
v_call: TRDV1
j_call: TRDJ1
d_call: -
cdr3_nt: TGTGCTCTTGGGGAACGACCCCCGCCAGGGATAAGCACCGATAAACTCATCTTT
cdr3_aa: CALGERPPPGISTDKLIF

clone_size: -
v_call: TRDV1
j_call: TRDJ1
d_call: -
cdr3_nt: TGTGCTCTTGGGGAAGGTCCTCATGTCGATAAACTCATCTTT
cdr3_aa: CALGEGPHVDKLIF

clone_size: -
v_call: TRDV1
j_call: TRDJ1
d_call: TRDD3
cdr3_nt: TGTGCTCTTGGGGAACCCTTCACATCCCTTCTGATACTGGGGGATATCGCCTTTACCGATAAACTCATCTTT
cdr3_aa: CALGEPFTSLLILGDIAFTDKLIF

clone_size: -
v_call: TRDV1
j_call: TRDJ1
d_call: TRDD2
cdr3_nt: TGTGCTCTTGGGGAACTCTTCCTACCAGCTGTGAAGACCGATAAACTCATCTTT
cdr3_aa: CALGELFLPAVKTDKLIF

clone_size: -
v_call: TRDV1
j_call: TRDJ1
d_call: TRDD3
cdr3_nt: TGTGCTCTTGGAGAGCCCCGTCCGGGGGATAAGAGAGCCGATAAACTCATCTTT
cdr3_aa: CALGEPRPGDKRADKLIF

clone_size: -
v_call: TRDV1
j_call: TRDJ1
d_call: -
cdr3_nt: TGTGCTCTTGGGGAACTATCGGGATTACGCACCGATAAACTCATCTTT
cdr3_aa: CALGELSGLRTDKLIF

clone_size: -
v_call: TRDV1
j_call: TRDJ1
d_call: TRDD3
cdr3_nt: TGTGCTCTTGGGGTTCCTAGGGGCTTCCTACGGCTGGGGGATAAGCAACTCATCTTT
cdr3_aa: CALGVPRGFLRLGDKQLIF

clone_size: -
v_call: TRDV1
j_call: TRDJ1
d_call: -
cdr3_nt: TGTGCTCTTGGGGAGGGGGGGACGTACACCGATAAACTCATCTTT
cdr3_aa: CALGEGGTYTDKLIF

clone_size: many
v_call: TRDV2
j_call: TRDJ1
d_call: -
cdr3_nt: TGTGCCTGTGACACGCGAGGGGACCCTTCGTACACCGATAAACTCATCTTT
cdr3_aa: CACDTRGDPSYTDKLIF

clone_size: -
v_call: TRDV1
j_call: TRDJ1
d_call: -
cdr3_nt: TGTGCTCTTGGGGAACATACGAGAGGCAGTTACACCGATAAACTCATCTTT
cdr3_aa: CALGEHTRGSYTDKLIF

clone_size: -
v_call: TRDV1
j_call: TRDJ1
d_call: TRDD3
cdr3_nt: TGTGCTCTTGGGGAACTAGTCTCCAAGCCGGGGGATCTCGATAAACTCATCTTT
cdr3_aa: CALGELVSKPGDLDKLIF

clone_size: -
v_call: TRDV1
j_call: TRDJ1
d_call: TRDD3
cdr3_nt: TGTGCTCTTGGGGAACTACCGCCGGGGGATACGCAAACCGATAAACTCATCTTT
cdr3_aa: CALGELPPGDTQTDKLIF

clone_size: few
v_call: TRDV1
j_call: TRDJ1
d_call: TRDD3
cdr3_nt: TGTGCTCTTGGGGGCAAGGGACTGGGGAAGCACACCGATAAACTCATCTTT
cdr3_aa: CALGGKGLGKHTDKLIF

clone_size: -
v_call: TRDV2
j_call: TRDJ3
d_call: TRDD3
cdr3_nt: TGTGCCTGTGACGTTGGGGGACCCCACGGTATTTGGGACACCCGACAGATGTTTTTC
cdr3_aa: CACDVGGPHGIWDTRQMFF

clone_size: -
v_call: TRDV1
j_call: TRDJ1
d_call: TRDD3
cdr3_nt: TGTGCTCTTGGGGCCACTCATTACTGGGGGATACGCGGGGCGTACACCGATAAACTCATCTTT
cdr3_aa: CALGATHYWGIRGAYTDKLIF

clone_size: -
v_call: TRDV1
j_call: TRDJ1
d_call: TRDD3
cdr3_nt: TGTGCTCTTGGGGAATTCCCCTGGGGGATGGTTACTCACACCGATAAACTCATCTTT
cdr3_aa: CALGEFPWGMVTHTDKLIF

clone_size: -
v_call: TRDV1
j_call: TRDJ1
d_call: TRDD3
cdr3_nt: TGTGCTCTTGGGAGCGTCGTACTGGGGCCCAAGTGCACCGATAAACTCATCTTT
cdr3_aa: CALGSVVLGPKCTDKLIF

clone_size: -
v_call: TRDV1
j_call: TRDJ1
d_call: -
cdr3_nt: TGTGCTCTTGGGGATCAGATCCGTACGGGAGGGGACACCGATAAACTCATCTTT
cdr3_aa: CALGDQIRTGGDTDKLIF

clone_size: few
v_call: TRDV1
j_call: TRDJ1
d_call: TRDD3
cdr3_nt: TGTGCTCTTGGGAAGGTGTTACTGGGGGCCCCACTACACACCGATAAACTCATCTTT
cdr3_aa: CALGKVLLGAPLHTDKLIF

clone_size: -
v_call: TRDV1
j_call: TRDJ1
d_call: -
cdr3_nt: TGTGCTCTTGGGGAACGCCTTCGTGGGGGCACCCACACCGATAAACTCATCTTT
cdr3_aa: CALGERLRGGTHTDKLIF

clone_size: -
v_call: TRDV2
j_call: TRDJ1
d_call: TRDD3
cdr3_nt: TGTGCCACCGCCATACTGGGGGATACGCAGGACACCGATAAACTCATCTTT
cdr3_aa: CATAILGDTQDTDKLIF

clone_size: -
v_call: TRDV1
j_call: TRDJ1
d_call: -
cdr3_nt: TGTGCTCTTGGGGATCCCCTAGACACCGATAAACTCATCTTT
cdr3_aa: CALGDPLDTDKLIF

clone_size: few
v_call: TRDV1
j_call: TRDJ1
d_call: TRDD3
cdr3_nt: TGTGCTCTTGGGGAGACTTCCTTCGACTGGGGGATAGTACTCATCTTT
cdr3_aa: CALGETSFDWGIVLIF

clone_size: -
v_call: TRDV1
j_call: TRDJ1
d_call: TRDD3
cdr3_nt: TGTGCTCTTGGGGAGCATACCGTACTGGGGGACCCGTACACCGATAAACTCATCTTT
cdr3_aa: CALGEHTVLGDPYTDKLIF

clone_size: -
v_call: TRDV1
j_call: TRDJ1
d_call: TRDD3
cdr3_nt: TGTGCTCTTGGGGCGGCCTACGGGGGTTACTGGGGGATACCTAACACCGATAAACTCATCTTT
cdr3_aa: CALGAAYGGYWGIPNTDKLIF

clone_size: few
v_call: TRDV1
j_call: TRDJ1
d_call: TRDD3
cdr3_nt: TGTGCTCTTGGGGACGATTCCGTACTGGGGGATACGGATAAACTCATCTTT
cdr3_aa: CALGDDSVLGDTDKLIF

clone_size: few
v_call: TRDV1
j_call: TRDJ1
d_call: TRDD3
cdr3_nt: TGTGCTCTTGGGGAACGCTCCACCTCCCGGATGTACTGGGGGATCTCGGGGTACACCGATAAACTCATCTTT
cdr3_aa: CALGERSTSRMYWGISGYTDKLIF

clone_size: -
v_call: TRDV1
j_call: TRDJ1
d_call: -
cdr3_nt: TGTGCTCTTGGGGAACTCAGGCATCCTCGGGGCTGGTGGGATAAACTCATCTTT
cdr3_aa: CALGELRHPRGWWDKLIF

clone_size: -
v_call: TRDV1
j_call: TRDJ1
d_call: TRDD3
cdr3_nt: TGTGCTCTTGGGGAGGTAAAGTTTCAATTTACCGGGGATACGCCGACCGATAAACTCATCTTT
cdr3_aa: CALGEVKFQFTGDTPTDKLIF

clone_size: -
v_call: TRDV2
j_call: TRDJ3
d_call: TRDD3
cdr3_nt: TGTGCCTGTGCCACGGCTGGGGGATACTACTCCTGGGACACCCGACAGATGTTTTTC
cdr3_aa: CACATAGGYYSWDTRQMFF

clone_size: -
v_call: TRDV1
j_call: TRDJ1
d_call: -
cdr3_nt: TGTGCTCTTGGGGAGACTTGGCACACCGATAAACTCATCTTT
cdr3_aa: CALGETWHTDKLIF

clone_size: few
v_call: TRDV1
j_call: TRDJ1
d_call: -
cdr3_nt: TGTGCTCTTGGCCCGTTCCTGCGGGACCTGTACACCGATAAACTCATCTTT
cdr3_aa: CALGPFLRDLYTDKLIF

clone_size: -
v_call: TRDV1
j_call: TRDJ1
d_call: TRDD3
cdr3_nt: TGTGCTCTTGGGGCTGGGGGATACACCGATCAACTCATCTTT
cdr3_aa: CALGAGGYTDQLIF

clone_size: -
v_call: TRDV1
j_call: TRDJ1
d_call: TRDD2
cdr3_nt: TGTGCTCTTGGGGTAGCCTTCCTCCCATCATACACCGATAAACTCATCTTT
cdr3_aa: CALGVAFLPSYTDKLIF

clone_size: few
v_call: TRDV1
j_call: TRDJ1
d_call: -
cdr3_nt: TGTGCTCTTGGGGAACGTTTTCCGCCCTACACCGATAAACTCATCTTT
cdr3_aa: CALGERFPPYTDKLIF

clone_size: -
v_call: TRDV1
j_call: TRDJ1
d_call: -
cdr3_nt: TGTGCTCTTGGGGAAGTACTGGGTCTTTGGTACACCGATAAACTCATCTTT
cdr3_aa: CALGEVLGLWYTDKLIF